Sequencing of this T cell receptor (beta chain) was carried out in a study of patients and donors after allogeneic stem cell transplantation. In its sample, this clonotype was seen a few times. TCRdb fed the RT-PCR reads into MiXCR, producing one record per CDR3 protein. The sample consists of fewer than 250,000 distinct CDR3 sequences, 13% to 15% of them appearing once. The TCR was taken from a human donor who was either an allogeneic HSCT recipient or a stem cell or donor lymphocyte infusion donor (not recorded which). It is not recorded whose cells these are; they may come from a transplant donor. Sequences were obtained from blood, either unsorted or a sorted T cell fraction (not recorded which).

CDR3 coding DNA: TGTGCCAGCAGCTTAGGACAGGGAGCCAAAAACATTCAGTACTTC. As protein: CASSLGQGAKNIQYF. The chain recombines TRBV7-6 with TRBJ2-4; 7 nucleotides agree with TRBD1. The germline gives CDR1 SGHVS, CDR2 FNYEAQ. The CDR3 is 15 residues long. Unmatched junction bases numbered 0, after V lost 1 base and J lost 0 bases.